This T cell receptor beta chain was obtained from a study of early T cells in non-severe SARS-CoV-2 infection. Study in general: Chains were not paired, and sequencing was done on bulk RNA from unsorted whole blood.

Unique molecular identifier tags were affixed to discrete cDNA molecules. TCRdb reprocessed the 5' RACE reads with MiXCR, giving one entry per CDR3 protein. The table has 55,000 to 70,000 distinct CDR3 sequences, less than 5% seen once; the top ten hold approximately 5.4%. Trimming cost V 6 bases and J 10 bases, with 10 bases left between them. Germline V gene data show CDR1 as SGHTA and CDR2 as FQGNSA. The CDR3 contains 11 residues. Material: whole blood. The chain joins TRBV7-2 to TRBJ2-1; maybe TRBD1 (6 bases). This sequence was found in an adult who was a healthcare worker with PCR-confirmed SARS-CoV-2 infection or an uninfected control (not recorded which). For the CDR3, the DNA is TGTGCCAGCAGTTTCGACAGGGAGCAGTTCTTC. It specifies CASSFDREQFF. Full variable domain (remainder filled in from reference TRBV7-2 and TRBJ2-1): GAGVSQSPSNKVTEKGKDVELRCDPISGHTALYWYRQSLGQGLEFLIYFQGNSAPDKSGLPSDRFSAERTGGSVSTLTIQRTQQEDSAVYLCASSFDREQFFGPGTRLTVL.